This entry lists 10 T cell receptor beta chains sequenced from one sample in a study of blood T cell repertoires in COVID-19. Sequencing used immunoSEQ multiplex PCR; TCRdb keeps in-frame clones, though not all of them. The sample contains tens of thousands of clones, 90% of which appear only once. Sequenced sample: peripheral blood. The receptors were sampled from a woman of 80 years or more with active or convalescent COVID-19.

This clone was detected only once. The V gene is TRBV30, the J gene TRBJ2-1; TRBD2 agrees at 7 bases. Germline CDR1 GTSNPN, CDR2 SVGIG (reference sequence). V was clipped by 5 bases and J by 2 bases; unmatched bases: 6. This CDR3 contains 14 residues. The CDR3 region has the DNA TGTGCCTGGGGAGGGAGGGGCCCCTACAATGAGCAGTTCTTC. It yields the protein CAWGGRGPYNEQFF.

The rearrangement links TRBV7-2 to TRBJ1-6; no firm D call. Germline CDR1 SGHTA, CDR2 FQGNSA. The CDR3 spans 16 residues. Trimming left V 5 bases short and J 0 bases short, with 11 bases between. CDR3 nucleotide sequence: TGTGCCAGCAGCCTTCACAGTAGCTCCTATAATTCACCCCTCCACTTT. Its protein product is CASSLHSSSYNSPLHF.

The rearrangement uses TRBV30 and TRBJ1-1; 9 nucleotides line up with TRBD1. CDR3 length: 16 residues. The trim removed 3 bases at V and 3 bases at J, leaving 11 bases unmatched. CDR1 is GTSNPN, CDR2 SVGIG, per germline (reference sequence). The DNA for the CDR3 is TGTGCCTGGAGGAACTTATACAGGGGGCGCGACACTGAAGCTTTCTTT. Translated, it gives CAWRNLYRGRDTEAFF.

The chain links TRBV28 to TRBJ1-1; 12 bases are a match to TRBD1. With V trimmed by 5 bases and J by 5 bases, 3 bases remained unmatched. The CDR3 contains 14 residues. In germline, CDR1 is MDHEN, CDR2 SYDVKM. CDR3 nucleotide sequence: TGTGCCAGCAGTGGGACAGGGGGCCTAACTGAAGCTTTCTTT. Its protein product is CASSGTGGLTEAFF.

The chain combines TRBV9 with TRBJ1-2; D might be TRBD1 (5 bases). Trimming shortened V by 0 bases and J by 3 bases, and 15 bases separated the two germline ends. This CDR3 spans 16 amino acids. CDR1 is SGDLS and CDR2 is YYNGEE in the germline V gene. CDR3 sequence: CASSVAEGRGDYGYTF. In DNA, the CDR3 is TGTGCCAGCAGCGTAGCGGAGGGGCGCGGGGACTATGGCTACACCTTC.

The chain is built from TRBV5-4 and TRBJ2-5, with D possibly being TRBD2 (6 bases). V lost 3 bases and J lost 4, with 10 bases in between. CDR1 is SGHNT and CDR2 is YYREEE in the germline V gene (reference sequence). The CDR3 loop spans 13 amino acids. The CDR3 reads CASSSGSRETQYF. CDR3 nucleotides: TGTGCCAGCAGCTCCGGGAGCCGAGAGACCCAGTACTTC. Complete variable domain (other parts from reference TRBV5-4 and TRBJ2-5): ETGVTQSPTHLIKTRGQQVTLRCSSQSGHNTVSWYQQALGQGPQFIFQYYREEENGRGNFPPRFSGLQFPNYSSELNVNALELDDSALYLCASSSGSRETQYFGPGTRLLVL.

The chain links TRBV11-3 to TRBJ2-7; D unresolved. Trimming pared 0 bases from V and 7 bases from J, leaving 13 bases between. The CDR3 spans 14 residues. The V gene's germline CDR1 is SGHNT and CDR2 YENEEA. The CDR3 protein is CASSLDSVSPEQYF. DNA of the CDR3: TGTGCCAGCAGCTTAGACTCCGTATCCCCTGAGCAGTACTTC.

V and J are TRBV10-2 and TRBJ1-2; no reliable D call. Germline lookup yields CDR1 WSHSY and CDR2 SAAADI. Between the trimmed V and J ends, which lost 3 bases and 4 bases, there was a span of 3 bases. The CDR3 runs to 11 residues. CDR3 nucleotide sequence: TGCGCCAGCAGTGACAGCTATGGCTACACCTTC. This encodes CASSDSYGYTF.

This chain uses TRBV10-3 with TRBJ1-2; 9 nucleotides agree with TRBD1. This CDR3 region has 13 residues. Trimming at V came to 4 bases and at J to 8 bases, leaving 5 bases not matched to a gene. The V gene's germline CDR1 is ENHRY and CDR2 SYGVKD. CDR3 amino acids: CAISATGGEGYTF. The CDR3 DNA reads as TGTGCCATCAGTGCTACAGGGGGCGAAGGCTACACCTTC.

The V and J genes are TRBV11-2 and TRBJ2-5, with 9 positions matching TRBD1. Germline values: CDR1 SGHAT, CDR2 FQNNGV. The CDR3 is 16 residues long. The V segment lost 4 bases and the J segment 5 bases; nucleotides outside the gene matches: 11. Here the CDR3 DNA reads TGTGCCAGCAGCTCTGTAGGGACAGGGAATTTGGAGACCCAGTACTTC. Amino acid sequence: CASSSVGTGNLETQYF. Combining the CDR3 with reference TRBV11-2 and TRBJ2-5 gives the whole variable domain EAGVAQSPRYKIIEKRQSVAFWCNPISGHATLYWYQQILGQGPKLLIQFQNNGVVDDSQLPKDRFSAERLKGVDSTLKIQPAKLEDSAVYLCASSSVGTGNLETQYFGPGTRLLVL.